Within the sample, the clone carrying this T cell receptor beta chain is medium-sized. The record originates from a study of blood T cell repertoires in COVID-19. Germline lookup yields CDR1 SGHAT and CDR2 FQDESV (reference sequence). The CDR3 consists of 13 residues. V shed 5 bases and J shed 0 bases, with 7 bases lying between them. Assay: immunoSEQ multiplex PCR; the TCRdb copy retains only in-frame clones and omits some. The profile shows tens of thousands of clones, 70% to 90% of them singletons. The sequencing input was peripheral blood. The sequence came from a woman older than 75 with active or convalescent COVID-19. This chain links TRBV11-1 with TRBJ1-1; D is unresolved. CDR3 in DNA: TGTGCCAGCAGCCCCCAGATGAACACTGAAGCTTTCTTT. Its translation: CASSPQMNTEAFF.